A single sample gave rise to the 29 T cell receptor beta chains below, sequenced in a study of graft-versus-host responses after intestinal transplantation. Measured with immunoSEQ multiplex PCR; TCRdb has only the in-frame clones, and not every one. Among about 130,000 clones, about 92% were seen once, and the ten largest hold 0.16%. The antigens of these receptors remain unknown. Source: unstimulated CD4+ T cells sorted from spleen or lymph node cells, taken before intestinal transplant. The receptors come from a human donor who received an intestinal transplant.

The gene calls are TRBV18 and TRBJ1-2; 10 nucleotides match TRBD1. Trimming at V came to 2 bases and at J to 4 bases, leaving 7 bases not matched to a gene. The germline V gene encodes CDR1 KGHSH and CDR2 LQKENI. The CDR3 runs to 16 residues. Here the CDR3 reads CASSPRSGQGSYGYTF. The CDR3 DNA reads TGTGCCAGCTCACCAAGGTCGGGACAGGGGAGCTATGGCTACACCTTC.

This sequence joins TRBV10-3 and TRBJ1-1; D not resolved. Germline V gene sequence: CDR1 ENHRY, CDR2 SYGVKD. This CDR3 comprises 12 residues. Trimming stripped 6 bases from V and 1 base from J, with 6 bases between. CDR3 nucleotides: TGTGCCATCAGCTGGACGAACACTGAAGCTTTCTTT. Its protein product is CAISWTNTEAFF.

This chain links TRBV6-6 with TRBJ1-2, with 9 bases matching TRBD1. Germline V CDR1 and CDR2: MNHNY, SVGAGI (reference sequence). V trimming: 7 bases; J trimming: 4 bases; junction bases outside the gene matches: 7. There are 14 residues in the CDR3. The CDR3 DNA is TGTGCCAGCACCGGGGACAGGGTAGGCTATGGCTACACCTTC. It specifies CASTGDRVGYGYTF.

The chain links TRBV30 to TRBJ2-7; 11 bases are shared with TRBD1. CDR3 size: 15 residues. Germline values: CDR1 GTSNPN, CDR2 SVGIG (reference sequence). Losses at the gene ends were 0 bases for V and 3 bases for J; bases not matched to a gene: 4. CDR3 nucleotide sequence: TGTGCCTGGAGTGTAGGGACAGGGGGTTTCTACGAGCAGTACTTC. This translates into CAWSVGTGGFYEQYF.

V and J are TRBV7-3 and TRBJ2-3, with D uncertain. Trimming removed 5 bases from V and 0 bases from J, with 6 bases in between. CDR3 length: 13 amino acids. CDR1 and CDR2 (germline): SGHTA, FQGTGA. CDR3 region: CASSEYSTDTQYF. DNA for the CDR3: TGTGCCAGCAGCGAATACAGCACAGATACGCAGTATTTT.

Notes on this clone: Compared with germline, one end of the junction differs, possibly owing to a read error. The chain uses TRBV7-9 and TRBJ1-2; TRBD1 matches at 9 bases. The CDR3 runs 13 residues. Germline assignment: CDR1 SEHNR and CDR2 FQNEAQ (reference sequence). The CDR3 DNA reads TGTGCCAGCAGCCCCCCGGCCGGACAGGGGATCTTCTTC. As protein: CASSPPAGQGIFF.

The V call is TRBV7-9, the J call TRBJ1-2; the D gene is possibly TRBD1 (5 bases). The CDR3 runs to 13 residues. Trimming removed 5 bases from V and 4 bases from J, with 11 bases in between. The germline V gene encodes CDR1 SEHNR and CDR2 FQNEAQ (reference sequence). The CDR3 protein is CASSTRDGYGYTF. The CDR3 bases are TGTGCCAGCAGCACAAGGGACGGCTATGGCTACACCTTC.

V and J are TRBV6-5 and TRBJ1-2; D is possibly TRBD1 (5 bases). Per germline, CDR1 MNHEY and CDR2 SVGAGI. CDR3 length: 14 amino acids. V lost 4 bases and J lost 4, with 13 bases in between. CDR3 nucleotide sequence: TGTGCCAGCAGTTGGGACGGTCAGGCCTATGGCTACACCTTC. As protein: CASSWDGQAYGYTF.

The chain couples TRBV29-1 to TRBJ1-2; D not resolved. CDR1 SQVTM and CDR2 ANQGSEA come from the germline V gene. CDR3 length: 11 amino acids. The germline V and J ends were trimmed by 6 bases and 3 bases, with 8 bases remaining between them. The CDR3 reads CSVTRDYGYTF. CDR3 bases: TGCAGCGTGACACGCGACTATGGCTACACCTTC.

This chain connects TRBV7-9 to TRBJ1-1; D possibly corresponds to TRBD1 (5 bases). Germline V CDR1 and CDR2: SEHNR, FQNEAQ (reference sequence). Trimming stripped 5 bases from V and 1 base from J, with 17 bases between. The CDR3 loop spans 16 amino acids. The CDR3 here is CASSSAPWGKNTEAFF. DNA of the CDR3: TGTGCCAGCAGCAGCGCCCCTTGGGGCAAGAACACTGAAGCTTTCTTT.

The chain combines TRBV5-6 with TRBJ1-5; 8 bases match TRBD1. The CDR3 extends over 15 amino acids. Germline V gene sequence: CDR1 SGHDT, CDR2 YYEEEE. The ends lost 0 bases at V and 6 bases at J; junction bases unmatched: 5. The CDR3 DNA reads as TGTGCCAGCAGCTTGGGACAGGGGTTGGGTCAGCCCCAGCATTTT. Its translation: CASSLGQGLGQPQHF. Based on the CDR3 plus reference TRBV5-6 and TRBJ1-5, the full variable domain is DAGVTQSPTHLIKTRGQQVTLRCSPKSGHDTVSWYQQALGQGPQFIFQYYEEEERQRGNFPDRFSGHQFPNYSSELNVNALLLGDSALYLCASSLGQGLGQPQHFGDGTRLSIL.

The rearrangement links TRBV5-1 to TRBJ2-3; D possibly matches TRBD1 or TRBD2 (5 bases each). The V and J ends lost 6 bases and 3 bases respectively, with 11 bases between them. This CDR3 has 13 residues. Per the germline V gene, CDR1 is SGHRS and CDR2 is YFSETQ. The CDR3 spells CASTRGETDTQYF. The CDR3 nucleotides are TGCGCCAGCACGAGGGGCGAGACAGATACGCAGTATTTT.

V and J are TRBV5-6 and TRBJ2-5, with no clear D. The CDR3 has 14 amino acids. Trimming pared 0 bases from V and 0 bases from J, leaving 6 bases between. Looked up from germline, CDR1 is SGHDT and CDR2 is YYEEEE. The CDR3 DNA reads as TGTGCCAGCAGCTTGGGTCCGAACCAAGAGACCCAGTACTTC. Residues: CASSLGPNQETQYF. Full variable domain (remainder filled in from reference TRBV5-6 and TRBJ2-5): DAGVTQSPTHLIKTRGQQVTLRCSPKSGHDTVSWYQQALGQGPQFIFQYYEEEERQRGNFPDRFSGHQFPNYSSELNVNALLLGDSALYLCASSLGPNQETQYFGPGTRLLVL.

The gene calls are TRBV18 and TRBJ2-3, with 7 bases identical to TRBD2. The CDR3 loop spans 15 amino acids. V trimming: 1 base; J trimming: 2 bases; junction bases outside the gene matches: 3. Looked up from germline, CDR1 is KGHSH and CDR2 is LQKENI. CDR3 DNA sequence: TGTGCCAGCTCACCACGGGGGGGTCTCACAGATACGCAGTATTTT. It translates to CASSPRGGLTDTQYF.

This rearrangement joins TRBV7-8 to TRBJ2-2; 13 bases are shared with TRBD2. V lost 6 bases and J lost 7; bases outside the gene matches: 14. CDR1 and CDR2 (germline): SGHVS, FQNEAQ. This CDR3 contains 18 residues. CDR3 amino acids: CASRPTRTSGGRDGELFF. The CDR3 DNA sequence: TGTGCCAGCAGACCTACCCGGACTAGCGGGGGCCGGGACGGGGAGCTGTTTTTT.

This clone showed up just once. The chain has TRBV5-6 and TRBJ2-1; 10 nucleotides match TRBD2. V shed 7 bases, J shed 8 bases, and the junction held 9 bases outside the gene matches. This CDR3 region has 14 residues. Germline loops: CDR1 SGHDT, CDR2 YYEEEE. The CDR3 region is CASAGSGGAYEQFF. CDR3 nucleotides: TGTGCCAGCGCGGGGAGCGGGGGGGCCTATGAGCAGTTCTTC.

The genes are TRBV27 and TRBJ1-6; no clear D gene. V lost 2 bases and J lost 10, with 15 bases in between. Per germline, CDR1 MNHEY and CDR2 SMNVEV (reference sequence). The CDR3 totals 15 residues. The CDR3 here is CASSLGVYLGSPLHF. The CDR3 DNA follows: TGTGCCAGCAGTTTAGGTGTCTACCTCGGGTCACCCCTCCACTTT.

This clone came up a few times. The chain couples TRBV5-6 to TRBJ1-2; D is unclear. Trimming took 4 bases from V and 2 from J, leaving 9 bases between them. In germline, CDR1 is SGHDT, CDR2 YYEEEE. This CDR3 is 13 amino acids long. The CDR3 DNA is TGTGCCAGCAGCCTGACTGTGAACTATGGCTACACCTTC. Its protein product is CASSLTVNYGYTF.

This chain connects TRBV10-1 to TRBJ2-1; 8 bases are a match to TRBD1. The CDR3 runs 12 residues. With V trimmed by 10 bases and J by 6 bases, 5 bases remained unmatched. Germline V gene lookup returns CDR1 WNHNN and CDR2 SYGVQD (reference sequence). The DNA for the CDR3 is TGCGCCACCTCCCAGGGGGCCAATGAGCAGTTCTTC. Protein sequence: CATSQGANEQFF.

The gene calls are TRBV5-1 and TRBJ1-3, with D unresolved. The germline V gene encodes CDR1 SGHRS and CDR2 YFSETQ. V was cut by 4 bases and J by 1 base, with 9 bases left in between. The CDR3 has 14 amino acids. In nucleotides, the CDR3 is TGCGCCAGCAGCCCCGGTCAATCTGGAAACACCATATATTTT. Translation gives CASSPGQSGNTIYF. Based on the CDR3 plus reference TRBV5-1 and TRBJ1-3, the full variable domain is KAGVTQTPRYLIKTRGQQVTLSCSPISGHRSVSWYQQTPGQGLQFLFEYFSETQRNKGNFPGRFSGRQFSNSRSEMNVSTLELGDSALYLCASSPGQSGNTIYFGEGSWLTVV.

This clone was found once. V usage is TRBV6-1 and J usage is TRBJ2-7, with 7 bases fitting TRBD1. V lost 5 bases and J lost 1; bases outside the gene matches: 5. CDR1 is MNHNS, CDR2 SASEGT, per germline. The CDR3 loop spans 14 amino acids. The CDR3 nucleotides are TGTGCCAGCAGTTCCTCGGGACAGTCCTACGAGCAGTACTTC. Amino acid sequence: CASSSSGQSYEQYF.

This chain uses TRBV19 with TRBJ1-3; D remains ambiguous. The V end lost 5 bases, the J end lost 0 bases, and 11 bases lay between the germline ends. Germline lookup yields CDR1 LNHDA and CDR2 SQIVND (reference sequence). The CDR3 covers 15 residues. As DNA, the CDR3 is TGTGCCAGTAGTTATCTTCTTAGCTCTGGAAACACCATATATTTT. Translated: CASSYLLSSGNTIYF.

The rearrangement joins TRBV19 to TRBJ2-1, with D uncertain. There are 14 residues in the CDR3. Trimming removed 4 bases from V and 2 bases from J, with 9 bases in between. Germline V gene sequence: CDR1 LNHDA, CDR2 SQIVND (reference sequence). In DNA form, the CDR3 reads TGTGCCAGTAGTACTAGTCTGGCCTACAATGAGCAGTTCTTC. Translation: CASSTSLAYNEQFF.

V usage is TRBV9 and J usage is TRBJ2-5; 7 bases line up with TRBD2. Germline V gene sequence: CDR1 SGDLS, CDR2 YYNGEE. The CDR3 is made up of 16 amino acids. The J segment lost 0 bases and the V segment lost 0 bases, leaving 5 bases of the junction unmatched. In nucleotides, the CDR3 is TGTGCCAGCAGCGTAGGCCGCGGGGGTTACCAAGAGACCCAGTACTTC. Its protein is CASSVGRGGYQETQYF. The complete variable domain, with remaining parts taken from reference TRBV9 and TRBJ2-5, reads DSGVTQTPKHLITATGQRVTLRCSPRSGDLSVYWYQQSLDQGLQFLIQYYNGEERAKGNILERFSAQQFPDLHSELNLSSLELGDSALYFCASSVGRGGYQETQYFGPGTRLLVL.

The genes are TRBV6-5 and TRBJ2-6; D is perhaps TRBD2 (5 bases). V was pared by 5 bases and J by 2 bases, with 7 bases between. The CDR3 sequence is 14 residues long. Germline loops: CDR1 MNHEY, CDR2 SVGAGI. The CDR3 is CASSDGAGANVLTF. The CDR3 DNA follows: TGTGCCAGCAGTGACGGGGCTGGGGCCAACGTCCTGACTTTC.

The V call is TRBV10-1, the J call TRBJ2-2; 9 bases line up with TRBD1. V shed 5 bases and J 1 base; nucleotides not matched to a gene: 2. The germline gives CDR1 WNHNN, CDR2 SYGVQD (reference sequence). The CDR3 covers 15 residues. This CDR3 is CASSRTGVNTGELFF. The CDR3 coding sequence is TGCGCCAGCAGTCGGACAGGGGTGAACACCGGGGAGCTGTTTTTT.

The chain combines TRBV19 with TRBJ1-5, with D tentatively TRBD1 (6 bases). V lost 1 base and J 0 bases, leaving 10 bases between the germline ends. CDR1 is LNHDA, CDR2 SQIVND, per germline (reference sequence). The CDR3 is 16 residues long. For the CDR3, the DNA is TGTGCCAGTAGTATAGGGGGCAGGGGTAGCAATCAGCCCCAGCATTTT. Protein: CASSIGGRGSNQPQHF.

The CDR3, as DNA: TGTGCCAGCAGTTACTCTGAGGGAATGGCCAAAAACATTCAGTACTTC. This sequence encodes CASSYSEGMAKNIQYF. The chain is built from TRBV6-6 and TRBJ2-4, with a weak D call TRBD2 (5 bases). This CDR3 region has 16 residues. The V gene lost 0 bases and the J gene lost 1 base, with 10 bases spanning the gap. Germline V gives CDR1 MNHNY, CDR2 SVGAGI (reference sequence).

The chain links TRBV4-1 to TRBJ2-5; D gene unclear. Near its end, the DNA agrees better with TRBJ2-7, so the J call may be wrong. The CDR3 is 15 residues long. The germline gives CDR1 MGHRA, CDR2 YSYEKL. In DNA form, the CDR3 reads TGCGCCAGCAGCCAAGATCGGCAGTACTCCTACGAGCAGTACTTC. This encodes CASSQDRQYSYEQYF.